Listed below are T cell receptor beta chains from one sample, sequenced in a study of blood T cell repertoires in COVID-19. Using immunoSEQ multiplex PCR, the repertoire was profiled, and TCRdb retains in-frame clones only, with some absent. The repertoire holds a few hundred thousand clones, with about 85% as singletons. The sample was peripheral blood. Source of these receptors: a man in his fifties or sixties who had recovered from COVID-19. The CDR3 runs from the conserved cysteine through the conserved F or W. Each record gives: V gene, D gene, clone size, J gene, CDR3 protein, CDR3 DNA. D genes are given only for firm matches. Clone size is shown for a subset of rows, as once, few, many or a class of expanded clone.

v_call: TRBV7-9
d_call: NA
clone_size: NA
j_call: TRBJ1-4
cdr3_aa: CASSLFGGGEKLFF
cdr3_nt: TGTGCCAGCAGCTTATTTGGGGGAGGCGAAAAACTGTTTTTT

v_call: TRBV20-1
d_call: TRBD1
clone_size: NA
j_call: TRBJ1-5
cdr3_aa: CSASTGQPRESNQPQHF
cdr3_nt: TGCAGTGCTAGTACGGGACAGCCTCGCGAAAGCAATCAGCCCCAGCATTTT

v_call: TRBV11-2
d_call: NA
clone_size: few
j_call: TRBJ1-5
cdr3_aa: CASSLSRNQPQHF
cdr3_nt: TGTGCCAGCAGCTTATCCAGGAATCAGCCCCAGCATTTT

v_call: TRBV28
d_call: NA
clone_size: NA
j_call: TRBJ2-5
cdr3_aa: CASWRPGQETQYF
cdr3_nt: TGTGCCAGCTGGCGGCCAGGGCAAGAGACCCAGTACTTC

v_call: TRBV30
d_call: TRBD1
clone_size: NA
j_call: TRBJ1-1
cdr3_aa: CAWGRTGFQASNTEAFF
cdr3_nt: TGTGCCTGGGGCAGGACAGGGTTTCAAGCCTCGAACACTGAAGCTTTCTTT

v_call: TRBV20-1
d_call: NA
clone_size: few
j_call: TRBJ1-6
cdr3_aa: CSARDGTGGHF
cdr3_nt: TGCAGTGCTAGAGATGGCACAGGTGGTCACTTT

v_call: TRBV11-3
d_call: TRBD2
clone_size: NA
j_call: TRBJ2-6
cdr3_aa: CASSLEGLAGNGANVLTF
cdr3_nt: TGTGCCAGCAGCTTAGAGGGACTAGCGGGAAATGGGGCCAACGTCCTGACTTTC

v_call: TRBV28
d_call: NA
clone_size: NA
j_call: TRBJ1-5
cdr3_aa: CASRKGVLSNQPQHF
cdr3_nt: TGTGCCAGTCGTAAGGGGGTCCTGAGCAATCAGCCCCAGCATTTT

v_call: TRBV24-1
d_call: NA
clone_size: once
j_call: TRBJ1-1
cdr3_aa: CATSDSRQIHEAFF
cdr3_nt: TGTGCCACCAGTGATTCCCGACAAATCCACGAAGCTTTCTTT

v_call: TRBV27
d_call: TRBD2
clone_size: NA
j_call: TRBJ2-1
cdr3_aa: CASRSSGRNEQFF
cdr3_nt: TGTGCCAGCAGGTCTAGCGGGCGTAATGAGCAGTTCTTC

v_call: TRBV5-6
d_call: NA
clone_size: NA
j_call: TRBJ1-5
cdr3_aa: CASSLGANQPQHF
cdr3_nt: TGTGCCAGCAGCTTGGGTGCGAATCAGCCCCAGCATTTT

v_call: TRBV29-1
d_call: TRBD1
clone_size: NA
j_call: TRBJ2-7
cdr3_aa: CSVARTGGEQYF
cdr3_nt: TGCAGCGTGGCCCGGACAGGGGGCGAGCAGTACTTC

v_call: TRBV10-3
d_call: NA
clone_size: NA
j_call: TRBJ1-1
cdr3_aa: CAISLRQGSTEAFF
cdr3_nt: TGTGCCATCAGTCTCCGCCAGGGGTCTACTGAAGCTTTCTTT

v_call: TRBV7-2
d_call: TRBD1
clone_size: few
j_call: TRBJ1-4
cdr3_aa: CASSFVGQGFEKLFF
cdr3_nt: TGTGCCAGCAGCTTTGTAGGACAGGGGTTTGAAAAACTGTTTTTT

v_call: TRBV7-9
d_call: TRBD2
clone_size: NA
j_call: TRBJ2-5
cdr3_aa: CASSRLAGAVQETQYF
cdr3_nt: TGTGCCAGCAGCCGACTAGCGGGAGCGGTCCAAGAGACCCAGTACTTC

v_call: TRBV2
d_call: TRBD2
clone_size: NA
j_call: TRBJ2-7
cdr3_aa: CASSRTTSGTYEQYF
cdr3_nt: TGTGCCAGCAGTCGTACGACTAGCGGAACCTACGAGCAGTACTTC

v_call: TRBV30
d_call: TRBD2
clone_size: NA
j_call: TRBJ2-1
cdr3_aa: CAWSPPGLAGVGEQFF
cdr3_nt: TGTGCCTGGAGTCCTCCGGGACTAGCGGGAGTGGGTGAGCAGTTCTTC

v_call: TRBV30
d_call: TRBD1
clone_size: NA
j_call: TRBJ2-3
cdr3_aa: CAWSVLQGFTTDTQYF
cdr3_nt: TGTGCCTGGAGTGTATTACAGGGGTTTACCACAGATACGCAGTATTTT

v_call: TRBV4-2
d_call: NA
clone_size: NA
j_call: TRBJ2-7
cdr3_aa: CASTIQGNTMDEQYF
cdr3_nt: TGTGCCAGCACCATCCAGGGCAATACAATGGACGAGCAGTACTTC

v_call: TRBV28
d_call: NA
clone_size: NA
j_call: TRBJ2-2
cdr3_aa: CASSPAARGGELFF
cdr3_nt: TGTGCCAGCAGTCCGGCGGCCAGGGGCGGGGAGCTGTTTTTT

v_call: TRBV5-1
d_call: NA
clone_size: few
j_call: TRBJ1-5
cdr3_aa: CASSLAPNGVQPQHF
cdr3_nt: TGCGCCAGCAGCTTGGCCCCCAACGGGGTTCAGCCCCAGCATTTT

v_call: TRBV6-6
d_call: NA
clone_size: NA
j_call: TRBJ2-7
cdr3_aa: CASSDYSYEQYF
cdr3_nt: TGTGCCAGCTCAGATTACTCCTACGAGCAGTACTTC

v_call: TRBV19
d_call: NA
clone_size: NA
j_call: TRBJ1-5
cdr3_aa: CASSTPRGRTGNQPQHF
cdr3_nt: TGTGCCAGTAGTACCCCCAGGGGCCGAACGGGCAATCAGCCCCAGCATTTT

v_call: TRBV19
d_call: TRBD2
clone_size: NA
j_call: TRBJ2-3
cdr3_aa: CASRTGTSGTDTQYF
cdr3_nt: TGTGCCAGTAGGACCGGGACTAGCGGGACAGATACGCAGTATTTT

v_call: TRBV4-1
d_call: NA
clone_size: NA
j_call: TRBJ2-4
cdr3_aa: CASSQETVRAKNIQYF
cdr3_nt: TGCGCCAGCAGCCAAGAGACAGTCCGGGCCAAAAACATTCAGTACTTC

v_call: TRBV7-9
d_call: TRBD1
clone_size: once
j_call: TRBJ1-6
cdr3_aa: CASSLGDSSSYNSPLHF
cdr3_nt: TGTGCCAGCAGCTTGGGGGACAGTAGCTCCTATAATTCACCCCTCCACTTT

v_call: TRBV18
d_call: NA
clone_size: NA
j_call: TRBJ1-2
cdr3_aa: CAARPGNYGYTF
cdr3_nt: TGTGCTGCTCGGCCAGGGAACTATGGCTACACCTTC

v_call: TRBV9
d_call: NA
clone_size: NA
j_call: TRBJ2-5
cdr3_aa: CASSVDLGRETQYF
cdr3_nt: TGTGCCAGCAGCGTAGATCTAGGGAGAGAGACCCAGTACTTC

v_call: TRBV10-1
d_call: TRBD2
clone_size: NA
j_call: TRBJ2-1
cdr3_aa: CATSSSGRSGDEQFF
cdr3_nt: TGCGCCACCTCCAGTAGCGGGAGAAGCGGCGATGAGCAGTTCTTC

v_call: TRBV6-2/TRBV6-3
d_call: TRBD2
clone_size: NA
j_call: TRBJ2-1
cdr3_aa: CASSSGTSGSYEQFF
cdr3_nt: TGTGCCAGCAGTTCTGGGACTAGCGGGAGCTATGAGCAGTTCTTC

v_call: TRBV11-3
d_call: TRBD1
clone_size: NA
j_call: TRBJ2-5
cdr3_aa: CASSSTKTGTGQETQYF
cdr3_nt: TGTGCCAGCAGCTCAACTAAGACCGGGACAGGACAAGAGACCCAGTACTTC

v_call: TRBV25-1
d_call: TRBD1
clone_size: NA
j_call: TRBJ2-4
cdr3_aa: CASSLQGSQNIQYF
cdr3_nt: TGTGCCAGCAGTCTACAGGGGAGCCAAAACATTCAGTACTTC

v_call: TRBV6-5
d_call: TRBD1
clone_size: once
j_call: TRBJ2-3
cdr3_aa: CASSYQGGTSTDTQYF
cdr3_nt: TGTGCCAGCAGTTACCAAGGGGGCACAAGCACAGATACGCAGTATTTT

v_call: TRBV19
d_call: NA
clone_size: NA
j_call: TRBJ1-2
cdr3_aa: CASRTDSVGYGYTF
cdr3_nt: TGTGCCAGTCGAACGGACAGCGTCGGCTATGGCTACACCTTC

v_call: TRBV28
d_call: TRBD1
clone_size: few
j_call: TRBJ2-7
cdr3_aa: CASSPTRQGRYEQYF
cdr3_nt: TGTGCCAGCTCCCCAACTAGACAGGGGAGGTACGAGCAGTACTTC

v_call: TRBV19
d_call: NA
clone_size: NA
j_call: TRBJ2-7
cdr3_aa: CASQGGWSPYEQYF
cdr3_nt: TGTGCCAGTCAGGGAGGCTGGAGCCCCTACGAGCAGTACTTC

v_call: TRBV5-5
d_call: TRBD2
clone_size: NA
j_call: TRBJ2-7
cdr3_aa: CASSWTSGTYEQYF
cdr3_nt: TGTGCCAGCAGTTGGACTAGCGGGACCTACGAGCAGTACTTC

v_call: TRBV14
d_call: NA
clone_size: few
j_call: TRBJ2-1
cdr3_aa: CASSPGYNEQFF
cdr3_nt: TGTGCCAGCAGCCCCGGTTACAATGAGCAGTTCTTC

v_call: TRBV27
d_call: TRBD1
clone_size: once
j_call: TRBJ2-7
cdr3_aa: CASSKGTGGVEQYF
cdr3_nt: TGTGCCAGCAGTAAAGGGACAGGGGGTGTCGAGCAGTACTTC

v_call: TRBV30
d_call: TRBD1
clone_size: NA
j_call: TRBJ2-7
cdr3_aa: CAWSVWSQGVGEQYF
cdr3_nt: TGTGCCTGGAGTGTTTGGTCTCAGGGGGTCGGCGAGCAGTACTTC

v_call: TRBV19
d_call: TRBD1
clone_size: NA
j_call: TRBJ1-5
cdr3_aa: CASSPDRLNQPQHF
cdr3_nt: TGTGCCAGTAGCCCGGACAGGCTCAATCAGCCCCAGCATTTT

v_call: TRBV29-1
d_call: TRBD1
clone_size: NA
j_call: TRBJ2-3
cdr3_aa: CSVGETGASTDTQYF
cdr3_nt: TGCAGCGTTGGAGAGACAGGGGCGAGCACAGATACGCAGTATTTT